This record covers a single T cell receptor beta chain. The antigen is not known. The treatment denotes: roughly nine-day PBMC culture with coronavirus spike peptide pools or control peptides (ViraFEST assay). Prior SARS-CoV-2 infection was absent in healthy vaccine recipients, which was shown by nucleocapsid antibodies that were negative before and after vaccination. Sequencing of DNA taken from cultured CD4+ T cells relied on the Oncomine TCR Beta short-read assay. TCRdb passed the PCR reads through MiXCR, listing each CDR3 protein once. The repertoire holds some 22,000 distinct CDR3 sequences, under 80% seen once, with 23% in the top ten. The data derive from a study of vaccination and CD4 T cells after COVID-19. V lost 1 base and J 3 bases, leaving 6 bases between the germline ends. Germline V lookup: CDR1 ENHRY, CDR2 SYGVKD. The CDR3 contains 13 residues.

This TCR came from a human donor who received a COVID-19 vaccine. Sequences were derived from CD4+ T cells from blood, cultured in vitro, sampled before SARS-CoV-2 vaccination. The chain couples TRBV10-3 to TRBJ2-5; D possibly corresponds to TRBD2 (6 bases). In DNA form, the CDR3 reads TGTGCCATCAGTGAGTGGAGGGAAGAGACCCAGTACTTC. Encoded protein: CAISEWREETQYF.